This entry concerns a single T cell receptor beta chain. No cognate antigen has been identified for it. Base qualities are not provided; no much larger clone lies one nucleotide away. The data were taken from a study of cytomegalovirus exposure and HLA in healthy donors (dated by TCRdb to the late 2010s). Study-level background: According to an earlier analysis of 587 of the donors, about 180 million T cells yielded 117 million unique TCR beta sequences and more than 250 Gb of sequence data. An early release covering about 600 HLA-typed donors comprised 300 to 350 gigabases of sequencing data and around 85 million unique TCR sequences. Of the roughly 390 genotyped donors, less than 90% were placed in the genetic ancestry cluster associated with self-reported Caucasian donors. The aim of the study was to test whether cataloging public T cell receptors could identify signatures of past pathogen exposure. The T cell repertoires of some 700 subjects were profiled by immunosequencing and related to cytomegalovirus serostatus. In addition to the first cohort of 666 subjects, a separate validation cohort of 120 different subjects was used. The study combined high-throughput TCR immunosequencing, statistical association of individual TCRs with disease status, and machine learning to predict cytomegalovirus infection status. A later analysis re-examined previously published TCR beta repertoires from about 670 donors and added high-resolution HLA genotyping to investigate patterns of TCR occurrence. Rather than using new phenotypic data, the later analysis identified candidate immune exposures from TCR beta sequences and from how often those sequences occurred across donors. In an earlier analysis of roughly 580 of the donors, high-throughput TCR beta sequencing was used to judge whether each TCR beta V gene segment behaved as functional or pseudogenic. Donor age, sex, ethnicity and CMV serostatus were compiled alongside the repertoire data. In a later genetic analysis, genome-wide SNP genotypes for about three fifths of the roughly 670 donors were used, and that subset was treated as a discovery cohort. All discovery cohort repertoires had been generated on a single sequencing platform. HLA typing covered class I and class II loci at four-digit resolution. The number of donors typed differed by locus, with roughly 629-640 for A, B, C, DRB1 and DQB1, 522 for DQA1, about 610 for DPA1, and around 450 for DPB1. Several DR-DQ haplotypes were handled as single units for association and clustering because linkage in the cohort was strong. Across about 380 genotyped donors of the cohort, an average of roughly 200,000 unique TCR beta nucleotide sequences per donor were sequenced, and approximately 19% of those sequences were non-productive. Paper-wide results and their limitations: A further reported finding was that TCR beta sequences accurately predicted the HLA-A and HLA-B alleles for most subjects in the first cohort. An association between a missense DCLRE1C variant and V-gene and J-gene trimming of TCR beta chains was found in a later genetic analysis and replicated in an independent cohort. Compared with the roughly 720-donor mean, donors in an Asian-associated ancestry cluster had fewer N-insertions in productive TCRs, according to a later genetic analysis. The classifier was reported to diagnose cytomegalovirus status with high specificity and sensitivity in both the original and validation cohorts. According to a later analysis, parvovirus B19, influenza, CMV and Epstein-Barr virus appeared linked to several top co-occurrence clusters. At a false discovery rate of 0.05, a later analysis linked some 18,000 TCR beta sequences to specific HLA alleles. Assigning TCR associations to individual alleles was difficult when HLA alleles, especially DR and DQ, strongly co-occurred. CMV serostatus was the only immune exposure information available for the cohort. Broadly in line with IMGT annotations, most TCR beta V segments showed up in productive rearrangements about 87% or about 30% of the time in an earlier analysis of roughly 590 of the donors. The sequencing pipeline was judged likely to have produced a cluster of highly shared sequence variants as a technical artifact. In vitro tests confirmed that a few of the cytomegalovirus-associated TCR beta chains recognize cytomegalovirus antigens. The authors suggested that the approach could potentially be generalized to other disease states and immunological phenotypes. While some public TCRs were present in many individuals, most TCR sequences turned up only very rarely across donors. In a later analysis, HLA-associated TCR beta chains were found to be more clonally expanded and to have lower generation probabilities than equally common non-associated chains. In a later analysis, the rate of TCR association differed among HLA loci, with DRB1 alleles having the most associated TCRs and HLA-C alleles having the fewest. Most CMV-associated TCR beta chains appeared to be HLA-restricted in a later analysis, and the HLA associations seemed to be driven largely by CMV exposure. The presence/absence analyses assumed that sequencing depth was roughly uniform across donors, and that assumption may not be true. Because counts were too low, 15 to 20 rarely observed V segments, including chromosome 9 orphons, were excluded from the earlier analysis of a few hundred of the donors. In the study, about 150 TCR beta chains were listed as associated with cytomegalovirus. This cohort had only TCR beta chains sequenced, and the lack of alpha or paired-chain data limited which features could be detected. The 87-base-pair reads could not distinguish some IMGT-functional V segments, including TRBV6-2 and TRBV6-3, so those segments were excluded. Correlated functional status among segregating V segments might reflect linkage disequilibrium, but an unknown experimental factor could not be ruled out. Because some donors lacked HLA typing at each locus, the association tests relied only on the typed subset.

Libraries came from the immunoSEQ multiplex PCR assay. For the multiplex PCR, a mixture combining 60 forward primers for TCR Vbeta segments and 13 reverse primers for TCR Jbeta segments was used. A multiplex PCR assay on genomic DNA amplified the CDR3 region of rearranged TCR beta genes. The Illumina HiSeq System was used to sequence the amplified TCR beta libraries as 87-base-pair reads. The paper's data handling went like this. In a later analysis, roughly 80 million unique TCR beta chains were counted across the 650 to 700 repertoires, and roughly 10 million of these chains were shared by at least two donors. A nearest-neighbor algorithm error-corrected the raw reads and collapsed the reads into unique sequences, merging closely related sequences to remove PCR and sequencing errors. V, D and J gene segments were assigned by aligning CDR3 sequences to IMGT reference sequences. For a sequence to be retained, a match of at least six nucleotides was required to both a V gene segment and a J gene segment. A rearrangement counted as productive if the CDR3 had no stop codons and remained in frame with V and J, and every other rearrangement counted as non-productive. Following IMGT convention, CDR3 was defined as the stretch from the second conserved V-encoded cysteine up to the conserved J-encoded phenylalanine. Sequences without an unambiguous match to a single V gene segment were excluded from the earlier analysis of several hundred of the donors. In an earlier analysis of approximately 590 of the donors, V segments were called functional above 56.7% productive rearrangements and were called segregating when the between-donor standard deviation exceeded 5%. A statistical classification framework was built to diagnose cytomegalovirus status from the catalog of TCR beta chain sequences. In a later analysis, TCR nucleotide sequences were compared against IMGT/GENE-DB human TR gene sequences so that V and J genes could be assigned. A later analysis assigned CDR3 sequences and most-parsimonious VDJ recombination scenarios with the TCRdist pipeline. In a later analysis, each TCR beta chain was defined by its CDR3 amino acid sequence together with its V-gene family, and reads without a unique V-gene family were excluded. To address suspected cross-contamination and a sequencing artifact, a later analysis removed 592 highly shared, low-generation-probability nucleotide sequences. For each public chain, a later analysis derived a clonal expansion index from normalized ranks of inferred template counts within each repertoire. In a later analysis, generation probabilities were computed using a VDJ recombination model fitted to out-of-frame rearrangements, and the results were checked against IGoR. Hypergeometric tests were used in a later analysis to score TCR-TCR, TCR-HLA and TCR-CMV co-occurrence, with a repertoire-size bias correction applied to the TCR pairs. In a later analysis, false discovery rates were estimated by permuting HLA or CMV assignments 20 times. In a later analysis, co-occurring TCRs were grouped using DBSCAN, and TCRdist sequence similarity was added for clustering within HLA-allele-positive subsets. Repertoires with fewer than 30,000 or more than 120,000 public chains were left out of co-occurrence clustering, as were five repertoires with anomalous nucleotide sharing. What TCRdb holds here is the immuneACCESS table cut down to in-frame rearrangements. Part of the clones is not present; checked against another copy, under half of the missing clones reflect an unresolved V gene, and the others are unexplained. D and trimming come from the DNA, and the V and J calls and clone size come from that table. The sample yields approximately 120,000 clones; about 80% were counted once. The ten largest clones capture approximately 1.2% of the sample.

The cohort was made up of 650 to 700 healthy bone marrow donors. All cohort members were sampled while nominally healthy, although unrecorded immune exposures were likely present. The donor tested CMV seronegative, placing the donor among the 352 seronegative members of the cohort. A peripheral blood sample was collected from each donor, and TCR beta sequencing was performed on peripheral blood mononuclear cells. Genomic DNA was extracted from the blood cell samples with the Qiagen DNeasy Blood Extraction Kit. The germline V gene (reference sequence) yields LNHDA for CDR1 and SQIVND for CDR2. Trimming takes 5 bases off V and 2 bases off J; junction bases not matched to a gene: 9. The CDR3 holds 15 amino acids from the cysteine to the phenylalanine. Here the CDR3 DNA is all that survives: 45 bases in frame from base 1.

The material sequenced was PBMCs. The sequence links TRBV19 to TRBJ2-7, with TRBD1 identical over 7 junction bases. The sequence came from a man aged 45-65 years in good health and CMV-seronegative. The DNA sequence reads TGTGCCAGTAGTTCGCTCGGGACAGATACCTACGAGCAGTACTTC. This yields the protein CASSSLGTDTYEQYF.